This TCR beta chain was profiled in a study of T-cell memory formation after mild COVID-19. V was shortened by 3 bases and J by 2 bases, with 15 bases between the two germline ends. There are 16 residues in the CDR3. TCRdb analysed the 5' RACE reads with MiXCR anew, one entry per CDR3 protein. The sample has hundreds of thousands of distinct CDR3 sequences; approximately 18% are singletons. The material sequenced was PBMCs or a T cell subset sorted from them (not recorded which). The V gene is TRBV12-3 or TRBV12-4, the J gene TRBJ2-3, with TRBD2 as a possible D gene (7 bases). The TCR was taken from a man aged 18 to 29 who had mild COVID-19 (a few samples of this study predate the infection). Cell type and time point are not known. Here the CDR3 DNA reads TGTGCCAGCAGTTTGGTGTCGGGGGGCCCCACAGATACGCAGTATTTT. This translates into CASSLVSGGPTDTQYF.